The rows below give T cell receptor beta chains drawn from one sample of a study of OX40 agonist ivuxolimab in advanced cancers. Assay: immunoSEQ multiplex PCR; the TCRdb copy retains only in-frame clones and omits some. Seen here are 87,000 or so clones, around nine tenths observed once, and the top ten hold 1.5% to 2%. The starting material was CD4+ or CD8+ T cells sorted from blood, obtained in a trial of the OX40 agonist ivuxolimab. Receptor source: an adult with an advanced solid tumor such as melanoma, head and neck, liver or kidney cancer. Each CDR3 is given with its conserved first and last residue. The order of the fields is V gene, D gene, J gene, clone size, CDR3 length, CDR3 protein, CDR3 DNA. D genes are given only for firm matches. Clone size is stated in some rows and not others, as once, few, many or a class when expanded.

>TRBV6-1|TRBD1|TRBJ1-2|-|14
CASLRTGRGDGYTF
TGTGCCAGCCTCAGGACAGGGAGGGGCGATGGCTACACCTTC
>TRBV7-9|TRBD2|TRBJ2-1|few|15
CASSFTSGGFNEQFF
TGTGCCAGCAGCTTCACTAGCGGGGGTTTCAATGAGCAGTTCTTC
>TRBV4-2|-|TRBJ1-2|few|14
CASSHGDTPGGYTF
TGTGCCAGCAGCCACGGGGACACCCCGGGTGGCTACACCTTC
>TRBV4-2|TRBD2|TRBJ2-3|-|18
CASSQDGPGTSVTDTQYF
TGTGCCAGCAGCCAAGATGGGCCGGGGACTAGCGTAACAGATACGCAGTATTTT
>TRBV5-1|TRBD1|TRBJ2-3|-|17
CASSLVTGTGGEDTRYF
TGCGCCAGCAGCTTAGTTACCGGGACAGGGGGCGAAGATACGCGGTATTTT
>TRBV30|-|TRBJ2-3|-|13
CAWKRGGSDTQYF
TGTGCCTGGAAGAGGGGGGGATCAGATACGCAGTATTTT
>TRBV29-1|-|TRBJ1-1|-|13
CSVQSSPSTEAFF
TGCAGCGTCCAAAGCTCACCCAGCACTGAAGCTTTCTTT
>TRBV7-9|-|TRBJ1-1|-|14
CASSGTGMFTEAFF
TGTGCCAGCTCAGGAACGGGGATGTTTACTGAAGCTTTCTTT
>TRBV5-6|-|TRBJ1-3|-|12
CASSEGRNTIYF
TGTGCCAGCAGTGAGGGGAGAAACACCATATATTTT
>TRBV7-2|-|TRBJ2-3|-|13
CASSRGLGDTQYF
TGTGCCAGCAGCCGCGGGCTAGGTGATACGCAGTATTTT
>TRBV15|-|TRBJ1-1|-|15
CATSRDLGGHTEAFF
TGTGCCACCAGCAGAGATCTCGGGGGCCACACTGAAGCTTTCTTT
>TRBV23-1|-|TRBJ1-1|few|14
CASRSRQEGTEAFF
TGCGCCAGCAGATCGAGGCAGGAGGGCACTGAAGCTTTCTTT
>TRBV29-1|TRBD2|TRBJ2-7|-|13
CSVAGTTLGEQYF
TGCAGCGTTGCCGGGACTACCCTTGGCGAGCAGTACTTC
>TRBV4-1|-|TRBJ1-2|-|14
CASSHDTPKYGYTF
TGCGCCAGCAGCCATGACACCCCTAAGTATGGCTACACCTTC
>TRBV12-5|TRBD2|TRBJ2-3|-|13
CASSGLGTDTQYF
TGTGCTTCTAGCGGGTTGGGGACAGATACGCAGTATTTT
>TRBV29-1|TRBD2|TRBJ2-1|-|14
CSVGLRGGNNEQFF
TGCAGCGTTGGTCTCCGGGGGGGTAACAATGAGCAGTTCTTC
>TRBV19|TRBD1|TRBJ1-1|-|16
CASSITGGSLNTEAFF
TGTGCCAGTAGTATCACAGGGGGATCTCTGAACACTGAAGCTTTCTTT
>TRBV6-5|-|TRBJ2-7|-|15
CASSFEGGDGYEQYF
TGTGCCAGCAGTTTCGAAGGGGGTGACGGGTACGAGCAGTACTTC
>TRBV18|-|TRBJ2-1|-|17
CASSPSGGAGAYNEQFF
TGTGCCAGCTCACCATCAGGGGGAGCGGGAGCCTACAATGAGCAGTTCTTC
>TRBV10-3|-|TRBJ2-3|-|14
CAISENPNTDTQYF
TGTGCCATCAGTGAAAACCCTAACACGGATACGCAGTATTTT
>TRBV5-1|-|TRBJ2-1|-|16
CASSPPTDPFYNEQFF
TGCGCCAGCAGCCCGCCGACAGACCCCTTCTACAATGAGCAGTTCTTC
>TRBV7-2|TRBD1|TRBJ2-7|-|14
CASSIGTGSYEQYF
TGTGCCAGCAGTATCGGGACAGGATCCTACGAGCAGTACTTC
>TRBV29-1|TRBD2|TRBJ2-4|-|13
CSVATSALNIQYF
TGCAGCGTCGCCACTAGCGCGCTAAACATTCAGTACTTC
>TRBV19|-|TRBJ2-7|-|14
CASSTNWRGYEQYF
TGTGCCAGTAGTACGAATTGGAGGGGCTACGAGCAGTACTTC
>TRBV7-3|TRBD2|TRBJ2-5|-|16
CASSTGLAGSQETQYF
TGTGCCAGCAGCACGGGACTAGCGGGGTCACAAGAGACCCAGTACTTC
>TRBV19|TRBD1|TRBJ1-2|once|13
CASNKGAGYGYTF
TGTGCCAGTAACAAGGGGGCCGGGTATGGCTACACCTTC
>TRBV4-3|-|TRBJ2-5|-|13
CASSQEVWGTQYF
TGCGCCAGCAGCCAAGAAGTTTGGGGGACCCAGTACTTC
>TRBV4-3|TRBD1|TRBJ1-4|-|16
CASSRSPQGEGEKLFF
TGCGCCAGCAGCCGATCTCCCCAGGGGGAAGGTGAAAAACTGTTTTTT
>TRBV18|TRBD1|TRBJ2-3|-|16
CASSRDRGFTTDTQYF
TGTGCCAGCTCCCGGGACAGGGGGTTCACCACAGATACGCAGTATTTT
>TRBV4-2|-|TRBJ2-7|-|13
CASSQANRGEQYF
TGTGCCAGCAGCCAAGCTAATCGCGGCGAGCAGTACTTC
>TRBV9|-|TRBJ1-1|-|15
CASSTTGTVDAEAFF
TGTGCCAGCAGCACGACAGGCACAGTCGACGCTGAAGCTTTCTTT
>TRBV5-5|-|TRBJ2-1|-|15
CASSLAPGTYNEQFF
TGTGCCAGCAGCTTGGCCCCTGGGACCTACAATGAGCAGTTCTTC
>TRBV11-2|-|TRBJ1-2|-|16
CASSLTGSAGSRGYTF
TGTGCCAGCAGCCTCACAGGGAGTGCAGGGTCGAGAGGCTACACCTTC
>TRBV11-1|TRBD2|TRBJ2-2|-|15
CASRTSGADTGELFF
TGTGCCAGCAGGACTAGCGGGGCTGACACCGGGGAGCTGTTTTTT
>TRBV5-8|-|TRBJ2-5|-|15
CASSFLGPGEETQYF
TGTGCCAGCAGCTTTTTGGGGCCGGGGGAAGAGACCCAGTACTTC
>TRBV13|-|TRBJ2-3|-|18
CASSLLPKTSRGPDTQYF
TGTGCCAGCAGCCTTCTGCCCAAGACTAGCCGGGGGCCAGATACGCAGTATTTT
>TRBV7-9|-|TRBJ1-2|-|14
CASTLGEGHYGYTF
TGTGCCAGCACTTTGGGGGAGGGGCACTATGGCTACACCTTC
>TRBV27|-|TRBJ1-5|-|14
CASSFTIGDQPQHF
TGTGCCAGCAGTTTCACAATAGGAGATCAGCCCCAGCATTTT
>TRBV7-6|-|TRBJ1-3|once|16
CASSLDIGNSGNTIYF
TGTGCCAGCAGCTTAGATATCGGGAACTCTGGAAACACCATATATTTT
>TRBV9|-|TRBJ2-6|-|16
CASSVRQGSGANVLTF
TGTGCCAGCAGCGTACGGCAGGGATCTGGGGCCAACGTCCTGACTTTC
>TRBV18|-|TRBJ2-3|-|15
CARNGGAGLSDTQYF
TGTGCCCGCAACGGGGGCGCTGGGTTATCAGATACGCAGTATTTT
>TRBV18|TRBD1|TRBJ1-2|-|16
CASSGTGQGADYGYTF
TGTGCCAGCTCAGGCACGGGACAGGGGGCGGACTATGGCTACACCTTC
>TRBV29-1|-|TRBJ2-7|-|11
CSVLGAYEQYF
TGCAGCGTTCTGGGGGCCTACGAGCAGTACTTC
>TRBV4-3|-|TRBJ2-5|-|14
CASSLGNFQETQYF
TGCGCCAGCAGCCTCGGGAACTTTCAAGAGACCCAGTACTTC
>TRBV18|-|TRBJ1-2|-|13
CASSPPSVNGYTF
TGTGCCAGCTCACCACCGTCCGTAAATGGCTACACCTTC
>TRBV19|-|TRBJ2-2|-|14
CASSTQGNTGELFF
TGTGCCAGTAGCACCCAGGGGAACACCGGGGAGCTGTTTTTT
>TRBV7-8|-|TRBJ1-5|-|15
CASSLTGPSNQPQHF
TGTGCCAGCAGCTTAACAGGGCCCAGCAATCAGCCCCAGCATTTT
>TRBV19|TRBD1|TRBJ2-5|-|18
CASSISVTGGVYQETQYF
TGTGCCAGTAGTATCTCCGTCACAGGGGGAGTATACCAAGAGACCCAGTACTTC
>TRBV27|-|TRBJ2-7|-|15
CASSPISGDPYEQYF
TGTGCCAGCAGCCCTATTTCGGGGGATCCCTACGAGCAGTACTTC
>TRBV2|-|TRBJ2-6|-|18
CASSELPQGFSGANVLTF
TGTGCCAGCAGTGAATTACCTCAGGGGTTCTCTGGGGCCAACGTCCTGACTTTC
>TRBV5-1|TRBD1|TRBJ2-3|-|16
CASTTILTGGTDTQYF
TGCGCCAGCACAACGATTTTGACAGGGGGCACAGATACGCAGTATTTT
>TRBV4-3|TRBD2|TRBJ2-5|-|18
CASSQVGTSTASSETQYF
TGCGCCAGCAGCCAAGTCGGGACTAGTACGGCGAGTAGCGAGACCCAGTACTTC
>TRBV7-9|-|TRBJ1-2|-|13
CASSFRDGDGYTF
TGTGCCAGCAGCTTCCGGGACGGGGATGGCTACACCTTC